This TCR beta chain was identified in a study of blood T cell repertoires in COVID-19. Study-level information: There were acute and convalescent COVID-19 samples, and they came from the United States, Italy and Spain. T cells, B-cell-depleted T cells, or PBMCs supplied cDNA or gDNA.

In the original processing: Using reference gene primer amplification, nucleated cell counts were estimated. Generated by immunoSEQ multiplex PCR, the TCRdb table keeps only in-frame clones and is missing some. Clonal size and the V and J genes are those of that table, whereas D and trimming came from the DNA. The sample carries around 150,000 clones, more than 85% recorded once. The receptor comes from a man between 18 and 29 years old with acute or convalescent COVID-19. Material for sequencing was peripheral blood.

CDR3: CASSLLQTGVIAYGYTF. For the CDR3, the DNA is TGTGCCAGCAGCTTGTTACAGACAGGGGTGATTGCCTATGGCTACACCTTC. The chain links TRBV5-6 to TRBJ1-2, with 8 nucleotides matching TRBD1. Losses at the gene ends were 1 base for V and 4 bases for J; bases not matched to a gene: 12. This CDR3 has 17 amino acids. CDR1 is SGHDT and CDR2 is YYEEEE in the germline V gene. Based on the CDR3 plus reference TRBV5-6 and TRBJ1-2, the full variable domain is DAGVTQSPTHLIKTRGQQVTLRCSPKSGHDTVSWYQQALGQGPQFIFQYYEEEERQRGNFPDRFSGHQFPNYSSELNVNALLLGDSALYLCASSLLQTGVIAYGYTFGSGTRLTVV.